This T cell receptor (beta chain) was recovered during a study of blood T cell repertoires in COVID-19. Original processing methods: Amplification of reference gene primers was used by the study to estimate nucleated cell counts. Clones were read by immunoSEQ multiplex PCR, and TCRdb kept only the in-frame ones, dropping some. The DNA gave D and trimming, while V, J and clone size come from that table. The sample holds about 100,000 clones, roughly 90% seen once. The CDR3 length is 15 residues. The ends were cut back, 3 bases at V and 0 bases at J, with 9 bases in the middle. Looked up from germline, CDR1 is SGHRS and CDR2 is YFSETQ.

The V call is TRBV5-1, the J call TRBJ2-2, with D possibly being TRBD1 (6 bases). Sequencing was carried out using peripheral blood. This sequence originates from a woman aged 60-75 years with acute or convalescent COVID-19. The CDR3 loop is CASSSRTANTGELFF. DNA of the CDR3: TGCGCCAGCAGCTCAAGGACAGCGAACACCGGGGAGCTGTTTTTT.